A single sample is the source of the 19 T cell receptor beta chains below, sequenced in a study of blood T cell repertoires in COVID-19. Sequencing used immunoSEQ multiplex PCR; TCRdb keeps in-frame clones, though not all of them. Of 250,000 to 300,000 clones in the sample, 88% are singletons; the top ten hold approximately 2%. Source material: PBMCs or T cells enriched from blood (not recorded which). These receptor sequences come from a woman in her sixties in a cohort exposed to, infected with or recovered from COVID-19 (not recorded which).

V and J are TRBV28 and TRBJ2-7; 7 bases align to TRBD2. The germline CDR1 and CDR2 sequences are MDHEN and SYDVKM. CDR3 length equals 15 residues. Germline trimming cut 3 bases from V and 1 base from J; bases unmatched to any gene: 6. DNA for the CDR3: TGTGCCAGCAGTTTTACTAGCGCGGGATCCTACGAGCAGTACTTC. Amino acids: CASSFTSAGSYEQYF.

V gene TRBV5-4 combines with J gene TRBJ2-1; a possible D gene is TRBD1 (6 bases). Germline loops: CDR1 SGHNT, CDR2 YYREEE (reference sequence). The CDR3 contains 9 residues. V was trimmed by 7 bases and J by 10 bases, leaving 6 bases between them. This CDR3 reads CASGTEQFF. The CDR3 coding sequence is TGTGCCAGCGGGACAGAGCAGTTCTTC.

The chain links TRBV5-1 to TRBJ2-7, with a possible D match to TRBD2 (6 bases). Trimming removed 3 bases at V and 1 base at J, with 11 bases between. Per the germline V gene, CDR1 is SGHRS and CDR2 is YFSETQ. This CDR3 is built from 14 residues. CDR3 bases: TGCGCCAGCAGCTCCCTAGCGACATCCTACGAGCAGTACTTC. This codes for CASSSLATSYEQYF.

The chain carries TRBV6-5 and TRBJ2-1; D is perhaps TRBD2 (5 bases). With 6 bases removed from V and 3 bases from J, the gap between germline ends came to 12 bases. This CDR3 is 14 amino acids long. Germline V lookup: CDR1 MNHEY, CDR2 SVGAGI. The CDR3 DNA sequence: TGTGCCAGCAGCGGACGGACTGTCTACAATGAGCAGTTCTTC. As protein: CASSGRTVYNEQFF.

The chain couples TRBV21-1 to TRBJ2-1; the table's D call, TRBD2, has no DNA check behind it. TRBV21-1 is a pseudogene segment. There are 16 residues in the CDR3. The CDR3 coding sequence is TGTGCCAGCAGAAGGCCTACTAGCGGGAGGGCCGTAGGGCAGTTCTTC. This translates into CASRRPTSGRAVGQFF.

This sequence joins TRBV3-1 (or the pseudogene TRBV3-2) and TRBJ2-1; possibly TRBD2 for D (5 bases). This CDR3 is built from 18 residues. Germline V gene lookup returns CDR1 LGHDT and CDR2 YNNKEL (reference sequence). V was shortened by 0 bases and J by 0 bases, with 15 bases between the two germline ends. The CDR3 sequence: CASSQDAQRTTSYNEQFF. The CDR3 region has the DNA TGTGCCAGCAGCCAAGATGCCCAGCGGACGACCTCCTACAATGAGCAGTTCTTC.

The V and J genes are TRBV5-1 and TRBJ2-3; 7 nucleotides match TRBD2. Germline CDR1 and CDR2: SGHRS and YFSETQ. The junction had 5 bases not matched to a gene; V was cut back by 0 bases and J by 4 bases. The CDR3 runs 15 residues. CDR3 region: CASSLAAGVADTQYF. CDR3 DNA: TGCGCCAGCAGCTTGGCCGCGGGAGTCGCAGATACGCAGTATTTT.

CDR3 loop: CASSLSGSSYNEQFF. CDR3 in DNA: TGTGCCAGCAGTTTAAGCGGGAGCTCCTACAATGAGCAGTTCTTC. The chain joins TRBV7-9 to TRBJ2-1, with 8 bases aligning to TRBD2. Germline V gene data show CDR1 as SEHNR and CDR2 as FQNEAQ (reference sequence). CDR3 size: 15 residues. V lost 6 bases, J lost 0 bases, and 4 bases stayed unmatched. Full variable domain (outside the CDR3, taken from reference TRBV7-9 and TRBJ2-1): DTGVSQNPRHKITKRGQNVTFRCDPISEHNRLYWYRQTLGQGPEFLTYFQNEAQLEKSRLLSDRFSAERPKGSFSTLEIQRTEQGDSAMYLCASSLSGSSYNEQFFGPGTRLTVL.

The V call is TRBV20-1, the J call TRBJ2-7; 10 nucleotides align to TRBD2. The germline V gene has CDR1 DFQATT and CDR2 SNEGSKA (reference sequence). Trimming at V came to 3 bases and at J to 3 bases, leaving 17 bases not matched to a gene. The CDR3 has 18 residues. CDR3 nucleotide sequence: TGCAGTGCTAGTCTCGCGGCTATGTCTAGCGGGAGTGTCTACGAGCAGTACTTC. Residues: CSASLAAMSSGSVYEQYF.

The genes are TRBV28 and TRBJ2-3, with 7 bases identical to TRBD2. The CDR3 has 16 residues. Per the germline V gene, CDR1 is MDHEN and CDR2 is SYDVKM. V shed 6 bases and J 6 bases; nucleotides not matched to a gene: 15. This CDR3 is CASSAWGEGVTDTQYF. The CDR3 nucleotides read TGTGCCAGCAGCGCCTGGGGGGAGGGAGTCACGGATACGCAGTATTTT.

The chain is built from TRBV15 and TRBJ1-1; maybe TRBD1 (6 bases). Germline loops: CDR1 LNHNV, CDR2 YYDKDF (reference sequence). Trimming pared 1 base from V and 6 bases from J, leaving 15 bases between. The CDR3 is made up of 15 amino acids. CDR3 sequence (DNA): TGTGCCACCAGCAGAGGAACTCAGGGGCTTGCTGAAGCTTTCTTT. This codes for CATSRGTQGLAEAFF.

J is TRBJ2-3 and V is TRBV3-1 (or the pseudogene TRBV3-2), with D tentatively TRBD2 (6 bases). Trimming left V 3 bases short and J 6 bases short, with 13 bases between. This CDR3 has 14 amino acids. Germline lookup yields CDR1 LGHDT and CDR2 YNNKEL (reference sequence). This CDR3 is CASSQGVGGDTQYF. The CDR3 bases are TGTGCCAGCAGCCAGGGAGTCGGAGGGGATACGCAGTATTTT.

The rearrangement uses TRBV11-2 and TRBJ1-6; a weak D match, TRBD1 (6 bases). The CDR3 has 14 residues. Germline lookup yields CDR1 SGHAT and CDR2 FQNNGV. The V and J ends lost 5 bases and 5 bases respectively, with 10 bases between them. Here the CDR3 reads CASSPQGNNSPLHF. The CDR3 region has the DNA TGTGCCAGCAGCCCACAGGGAAATAATTCACCCCTCCACTTT.

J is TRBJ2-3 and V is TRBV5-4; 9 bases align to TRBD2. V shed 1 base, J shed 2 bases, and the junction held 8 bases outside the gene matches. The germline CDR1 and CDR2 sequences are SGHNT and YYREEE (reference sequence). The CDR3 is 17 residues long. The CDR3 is CASSLYRLAGVTDTQYF. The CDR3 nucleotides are TGTGCCAGCAGCTTGTATCGATTAGCGGGGGTCACAGATACGCAGTATTTT.

The CDR3 sequence is CASSLGTSGSGRDEQYF. CDR3 in DNA: TGTGCCAGCTCCCTCGGGACTAGCGGGAGCGGGAGGGACGAGCAGTACTTC. The chain employs TRBV18 and TRBJ2-7; 14 positions agree with TRBD2. The J segment lost 5 bases and the V segment lost 6 bases, leaving 12 bases of the junction unmatched. This CDR3 contains 17 residues. Germline V gene data show CDR1 as KGHSH and CDR2 as LQKENI.

In DNA form, the CDR3 reads TGTGCCAGCAGATTCTCTTCCGACAGAAGCAATCAGCCCCAGCATTTT. This translates into CASRFSSDRSNQPQHF. The V call is TRBV28, the J call TRBJ1-5; TRBD1 is a possible D gene (5 bases). The CDR3 runs 16 residues. CDR1 is MDHEN and CDR2 is SYDVKM in the germline V gene. Between the trimmed V and J ends, which lost 6 bases and 1 base, there was a span of 16 bases. Together with reference TRBV28 and TRBJ1-5, the CDR3 gives the full variable domain: DVKVTQSSRYLVKRTGEKVFLECVQDMDHENMFWYRQDPGLGLRLIYFSYDVKMKEKGDIPEGYSVSREKKERFSLILESASTNQTSMYLCASRFSSDRSNQPQHFGDGTRLSIL.

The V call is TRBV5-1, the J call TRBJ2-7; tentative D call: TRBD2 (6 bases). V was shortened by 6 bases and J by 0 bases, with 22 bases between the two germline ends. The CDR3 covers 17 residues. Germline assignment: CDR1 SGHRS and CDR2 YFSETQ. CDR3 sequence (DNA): TGCGCCAGCACGAGGGACCGCCGGGGGTTGAGCTCCTACGAGCAGTACTTC. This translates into CASTRDRRGLSSYEQYF.

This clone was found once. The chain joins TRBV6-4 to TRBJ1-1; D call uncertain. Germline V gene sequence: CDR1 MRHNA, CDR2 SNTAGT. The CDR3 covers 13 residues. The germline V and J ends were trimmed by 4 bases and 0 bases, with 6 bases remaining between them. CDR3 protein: CASSVRMNTEAFF. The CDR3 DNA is TGTGCCAGCAGTGTCAGGATGAACACTGAAGCTTTCTTT.

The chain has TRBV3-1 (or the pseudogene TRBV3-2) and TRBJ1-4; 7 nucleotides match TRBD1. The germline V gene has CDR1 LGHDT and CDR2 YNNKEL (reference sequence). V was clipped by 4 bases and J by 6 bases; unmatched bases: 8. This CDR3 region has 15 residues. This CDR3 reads CASSRQGWNDEKLFF. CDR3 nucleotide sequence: TGTGCCAGCAGCCGACAGGGCTGGAATGATGAAAAACTGTTTTTT.